The 7 T cell receptor beta chains below were found in one sample sequenced in a study of T cell responses to AZD1222 COVID-19 vaccine. Only in-frame clones appear in the TCRdb table, and some are missing; sequencing was by immunoSEQ multiplex PCR. The sample gives about 150,000 clones, roughly 90% of which show up once; approximately 17% is in the top ten. Material: peripheral blood, obtained on day 0 of AZD1222 vaccination. All receptors come from an adult in good health.

The V gene is TRBV9, the J gene TRBJ1-6; a possible D gene is TRBD1 (6 bases). V was trimmed by 0 bases and J by 9 bases, leaving 13 bases between them. This CDR3 has 15 amino acids. Germline CDR1 is SGDLS and CDR2 is YYNGEE. Here the CDR3 reads CASSVAGGWGSPLHF. CDR3 bases: TGTGCCAGCAGCGTAGCTGGGGGCTGGGGTTCACCCCTCCACTTT.

The genes are TRBV6-1 and TRBJ1-5, with 9 positions matching TRBD1. This CDR3 spans 17 amino acids. The germline V gene encodes CDR1 MNHNS and CDR2 SASEGT. Unmatched junction bases numbered 9, after V lost 2 bases and J lost 4 bases. The CDR3 loop is CASSERGTGSTNQPQHF. CDR3 in DNA: TGTGCCAGCAGTGAACGAGGGACAGGGAGCACAAATCAGCCCCAGCATTTT.

The V and J genes are TRBV19 and TRBJ2-3; 10 nucleotides align to TRBD2. With 4 bases clipped from V and 3 bases from J, the junction kept 7 bases outside the gene matches. Germline values: CDR1 LNHDA, CDR2 SQIVND (reference sequence). The CDR3 contains 16 residues. The CDR3 sequence is CASSTKVAGGTDTQYF. For the CDR3, the DNA is TGTGCCAGTAGTACCAAAGTAGCGGGAGGAACAGATACGCAGTATTTT.

The gene calls are TRBV28 and TRBJ2-7, with no clear D. Looked up from germline, CDR1 is MDHEN and CDR2 is SYDVKM. Trimming left V 4 bases short and J 2 bases short, with 9 bases between. The CDR3 is 13 amino acids. This CDR3 is CASSSGSAYEQYF. The DNA for the CDR3 is TGTGCCAGCAGTTCGGGCAGCGCCTACGAGCAGTACTTC. The variable domain in full, with the rest retrieved from reference TRBV28 and TRBJ2-7, is DVKVTQSSRYLVKRTGEKVFLECVQDMDHENMFWYRQDPGLGLRLIYFSYDVKMKEKGDIPEGYSVSREKKERFSLILESASTNQTSMYLCASSSGSAYEQYFGPGTRLTVT.

Of note for this clone: Germline and junction disagree at one end, which may indicate a read error. The chain carries TRBV18 and TRBJ2-1, with TRBD2 matching over 8 bases. CDR3 size: 15 residues. CDR1 and CDR2 from the germline V gene are KGHSH and LQKENI. The CDR3 region is CASSPFSGSYNEQFF. CDR3 DNA sequence: TGTGCCAGCTCACCCTTCAGCGGGAGCTACAATGAGCAATTCTTC.

This CDR3 is CASSLQGKNTGELFF. The CDR3 DNA reads TGTGCCAGCAGCTTACAGGGTAAGAACACCGGGGAGCTGTTTTTT. V gene TRBV7-9 combines with J gene TRBJ2-2, with D maybe TRBD1 (5 bases). CDR3 length: 15 amino acids. V was pared by 2 bases and J by 1 base, with 8 bases between. The germline gives CDR1 SEHNR, CDR2 FQNEAQ (reference sequence).

This clone was counted only a few times. The chain has TRBV5-4 and TRBJ2-2, with 8 bases identical to TRBD2. Germline V gene sequence: CDR1 SGHNT, CDR2 YYREEE (reference sequence). After removal of 2 bases from V and 6 bases from J, the junction contained 9 bases not matched to a gene. This CDR3 comprises 16 residues. The CDR3, as DNA: TGTGCCAGCAGCTTTGGGACCAGGCGGGGGGCCGGGGAGCTGTTTTTT. Translating it yields CASSFGTRRGAGELFF.